What follows are 27 T cell receptor beta chains derived from one specimen sequenced in a study of siplizumab effects on memory and regulatory T cells. Generated by immunoSEQ multiplex PCR, the TCRdb table keeps only in-frame clones and is missing some. The sample includes around 45,000 clones, about 88% of them seen just once. The sequenced material came from naive CD8+ T cells sorted from blood. The receptor source for this set is a human donor in good health.

The V gene is TRBV7-3, the J gene TRBJ2-7; D might be TRBD2 (7 bases). Trimming pared 5 bases from V and 3 bases from J, leaving 20 bases between. Germline V CDR1 and CDR2: SGHTA, FQGTGA. The CDR3 extends over 16 amino acids. The CDR3 here is CASSLGWGASGYEQYF. As DNA, the CDR3 is TGTGCCAGCAGCCTCGGCTGGGGGGCTAGCGGCTACGAGCAGTACTTC.

V and J are TRBV4-1 and TRBJ1-1; D is undetermined. Deletions cut 2 bases from V and 1 base from J, with 11 bases between. CDR1 MGHRA and CDR2 YSYEKL come from the germline V gene. The CDR3 contains 15 residues. CDR3 nucleotide sequence: TGCGCCAGCAGCCAATCTGGGAGCCGGAACACTGAAGCTTTCTTT. Amino acids: CASSQSGSRNTEAFF.

The chain recombines TRBV2 with TRBJ2-7; 9 nucleotides line up with TRBD1. After removal of 7 bases from V and 5 bases from J, the junction contained 9 bases not matched to a gene. The CDR3 sequence is 14 residues long. Germline loops: CDR1 SNHLY, CDR2 FYNNEI. The CDR3 reads CASIFRDRENEQYF. CDR3 bases: TGTGCCAGCATCTTCCGGGACAGGGAAAACGAGCAGTACTTC.

The J gene is TRBJ1-2, the V gene TRBV5-1; 11 bases agree with TRBD1. V trimming: 4 bases; J trimming: 5 bases; junction bases outside the gene matches: 13. The CDR3 contains 17 residues. The germline gives CDR1 SGHRS, CDR2 YFSETQ. This chain's CDR3 is CASSLPGTGGDGYGYTF. CDR3 DNA sequence: TGCGCCAGCAGCCTGCCCGGGACAGGGGGTGACGGATATGGCTACACCTTC. The full variable domain, in which reference TRBV5-1 and TRBJ1-2 provide the parts outside the CDR3, is KAGVTQTPRYLIKTRGQQVTLSCSPISGHRSVSWYQQTPGQGLQFLFEYFSETQRNKGNFPGRFSGRQFSNSRSEMNVSTLELGDSALYLCASSLPGTGGDGYGYTFGSGTRLTVV.

This chain connects TRBV7-6 to TRBJ1-1, with 7 bases matching TRBD1. The V gene's germline CDR1 is SGHVS and CDR2 FNYEAQ. This CDR3 spans 13 amino acids. V gave up 5 bases and J gave up 0 bases; unmatched junction bases: 0. The CDR3 sequence: CASSDRVNTEAFF. The CDR3 bases are TGTGCCAGCAGCGACAGGGTGAACACTGAAGCTTTCTTT.

This clone was picked up one time. The V and J genes are TRBV6-1 and TRBJ1-1; D possibly corresponds to TRBD1 (6 bases). The CDR3 has 14 residues. V shed 5 bases and J shed 2 bases, with 12 bases lying between them. CDR1 is MNHNS, CDR2 SASEGT, per germline. The CDR3 nucleotides read TGTGCCAGCAGTAGTTGGACAGAAAACACTGAAGCTTTCTTT. Translated: CASSSWTENTEAFF.

This chain joins TRBV7-9 and TRBJ2-7, with TRBD2 matching 8 bases. This CDR3 spans 13 amino acids. V lost 8 bases, J lost 5 bases, and 8 bases stayed unmatched. CDR1 is SEHNR, CDR2 FQNEAQ, per germline (reference sequence). The chain's CDR3 is CASRGGRPHEQYF. DNA for the CDR3: TGTGCCAGCCGAGGCGGGAGGCCCCACGAGCAGTACTTC.

The chain employs TRBV5-1 and TRBJ1-1; TRBD1 is a possible D gene (6 bases). Germline CDR1 SGHRS, CDR2 YFSETQ. V lost 0 bases to trimming and J lost 3 bases, with 6 bases between them. This CDR3 region has 13 residues. The CDR3: CASSLGQDTEAFF. CDR3 nucleotides: TGCGCCAGCAGCTTGGGACAGGACACTGAAGCTTTCTTT. Full variable domain (outside the CDR3, taken from reference TRBV5-1 and TRBJ1-1): KAGVTQTPRYLIKTRGQQVTLSCSPISGHRSVSWYQQTPGQGLQFLFEYFSETQRNKGNFPGRFSGRQFSNSRSEMNVSTLELGDSALYLCASSLGQDTEAFFGQGTRLTVV.

The chain uses TRBV7-9 and TRBJ2-2; 10 nucleotides align to TRBD2. There are 19 residues in the CDR3. The V and J ends lost 6 bases and 3 bases, in that order; junction bases with no gene match: 16. Germline V gene sequence: CDR1 SEHNR, CDR2 FQNEAQ (reference sequence). The CDR3 loop is CASSHTRGSGRSDTGELFF. The CDR3 nucleotides read TGTGCCAGCAGTCACACCCGGGGTAGCGGGAGGAGCGACACCGGGGAGCTGTTTTTT.

Here the CDR3 reads CASSLRDSNTEAFF. CDR3 bases: TGTGCCAGCAGCCTACGGGACTCCAACACTGAAGCTTTCTTT. V usage is TRBV7-6 and J usage is TRBJ1-1; maybe TRBD1 (5 bases). The CDR3 covers 14 residues. The V gene's germline CDR1 is SGHVS and CDR2 FNYEAQ. Trimming took off 5 bases at V and 2 bases at J, with 12 bases between the two ends.

J is TRBJ1-3 and V is TRBV4-2, with D uncertain. Trimming took 1 base from V and 0 from J, leaving 7 bases between them. The CDR3 totals 15 residues. Germline CDR1 and CDR2: LGHNA and YNFKEQ. CDR3 coding DNA: TGTGCCAGCAGCCAAGCGTGGGGCTCTGGAAACACCATATATTTT. It is translated as CASSQAWGSGNTIYF.

This clone was counted a single time. J is TRBJ1-1 and V is TRBV4-1, with 8 nucleotides matching TRBD1. The J segment lost 4 bases and the V segment lost 4 bases, leaving 8 bases of the junction unmatched. Germline V lookup: CDR1 MGHRA, CDR2 YSYEKL. CDR3 size: 15 residues. CDR3 bases: TGCGCCAGCAGCCGACGACAGGGGAATCCCACTGAAGCTTTCTTT. Encoded protein: CASSRRQGNPTEAFF.

The J gene is TRBJ1-2, the V gene TRBV19; weak D call: TRBD1 (6 bases). The germline V gene encodes CDR1 LNHDA and CDR2 SQIVND (reference sequence). CDR3 size: 13 residues. The V gene lost 10 bases and the J gene lost 0 bases, with 12 bases spanning the gap. The CDR3 DNA reads as TGTGCCACCTTGGGGGCGCCTAACTATGGCTACACCTTC. Residues: CATLGAPNYGYTF. Full variable domain (rest looked up from reference TRBV19 and TRBJ1-2): DGGITQSPKYLFRKEGQNVTLSCEQNLNHDAMYWYRQDPGQGLRLIYYSQIVNDFQKGDIAEGYSVSREKKESFPLTVTSAQKNPTAFYLCATLGAPNYGYTFGSGTRLTVV.

In its sample, this clone was seen once. CDR3 in amino acids: CAWTSGSGNEQFF. Here the CDR3 DNA reads TGTGCCTGGACTAGCGGGAGCGGGAATGAGCAGTTCTTC. The chain is built from TRBV30 and TRBJ2-1; TRBD2 matches at 10 bases. The V gene end was trimmed by 4 bases and the J gene end by 7 bases; junction bases not matched to a gene: 4. The CDR3 runs 13 residues. CDR1 is GTSNPN, CDR2 SVGIG, per germline (reference sequence). Filled out from reference TRBV30 and TRBJ2-1, the complete variable domain reads SQTIHQWPATLVQPVGSPLSLECTVEGTSNPNLYWYRQAAGRGLQLLFYSVGIGQISSEVPQNLSASRPQDRQFILSSKKLLLSDSGFYLCAWTSGSGNEQFFGPGTRLTVL.

V and J are TRBV29-1 and TRBJ2-6; D perhaps matches TRBD2 (6 bases). Germline assignment: CDR1 SQVTM and CDR2 ANQGSEA. CDR3 length: 14 amino acids. Trimming left V 7 bases short and J 3 bases short, with 13 bases between. CDR3 DNA: TGCAGCGCCGAGGCGGGGTATGGGGCCAACGTCCTGACTTTC. Its translation: CSAEAGYGANVLTF. Full variable domain (remainder filled in from reference TRBV29-1 and TRBJ2-6): SAVISQKPSRDICQRGTSLTIQCQVDSQVTMMFWYRQQPGQSLTLIATANQGSEATYESGFVIDKFPISRPNLTFSTLTVSNMSPEDSSIYLCSAEAGYGANVLTFGAGSRLTVL.

The V gene is TRBV27, the J gene TRBJ1-2; D is possibly TRBD1 (5 bases). Trimming pared 6 bases from V and 7 bases from J, leaving 18 bases between. This CDR3 spans 14 amino acids. Germline V gene sequence: CDR1 MNHEY, CDR2 SMNVEV (reference sequence). CDR3 DNA: TGTGCCAGCAGCCCCACCCCTGGGGGGTTTGGCTACACCTTC. Translation gives CASSPTPGGFGYTF.

The rearrangement joins TRBV27 to TRBJ2-6, with D maybe TRBD1 (6 bases). The V gene's germline CDR1 is MNHEY and CDR2 SMNVEV (reference sequence). CDR3 size: 15 residues. V lost 6 bases to trimming and J lost 2 bases, with 11 bases between them. The CDR3 is CASSPAGAGANVLTF. Here the CDR3 DNA reads TGTGCCAGCAGCCCCGCAGGGGCTGGGGCCAACGTCCTGACTTTC.

The J gene is TRBJ1-1, the V gene TRBV4-1, with TRBD1 as a possible D gene (5 bases). Germline V CDR1 and CDR2: MGHRA, YSYEKL. V lost 1 base and J 7 bases, leaving 16 bases between the germline ends. The CDR3 is made up of 15 amino acids. The DNA for the CDR3 is TGCGCCAGCAGCCAAGGAGTGGCGGGGCTTAGTGAAGCTTTCTTT. It codes for CASSQGVAGLSEAFF.

The chain combines TRBV29-1 with TRBJ1-1, with a weak D call TRBD1 (5 bases). V gave up 3 bases and J gave up 3 bases, with 14 bases separating them. The CDR3 is 14 residues long. CDR1 is SQVTM and CDR2 is ANQGSEA in the germline V gene. CDR3 coding DNA: TGCAGCGTTGACTCGGGGGAAGTTTACACTGAAGCTTTCTTT. Encoded protein: CSVDSGEVYTEAFF.

This chain connects TRBV30 to TRBJ2-1, with D hard to call. CDR3 length: 14 amino acids. From germline, CDR1 is GTSNPN and CDR2 SVGIG (reference sequence). Trimming pared 0 bases from V and 6 bases from J, leaving 12 bases between. In nucleotides, the CDR3 is TGTGCCTGGAGTGTATTCCAGGCAGGCAATGAGCAGTTCTTC. Encoded protein: CAWSVFQAGNEQFF.

V is TRBV6-5 and J is TRBJ2-1, with 10 bases identical to TRBD2. From germline, CDR1 is MNHEY and CDR2 SVGAGI. With 5 bases clipped from V and 5 bases from J, the junction kept 6 bases outside the gene matches. The CDR3 is 15 amino acids. The CDR3 DNA reads as TGTGCCAGCAGTCTTGGGACTAGCGTCAACAATGAGCAGTTCTTC. It translates to CASSLGTSVNNEQFF.

The CDR3 region has the DNA TGTGCCAGTAGTGCAGGGTGGGTGAACACTGAAGCTTTCTTT. It is translated as CASSAGWVNTEAFF. The chain joins TRBV19 to TRBJ1-1; the D gene is possibly TRBD1 (5 bases). V gave up 5 bases and J gave up 0 bases, with 10 bases separating them. The length of the CDR3 is 14 residues. The germline V gene encodes CDR1 LNHDA and CDR2 SQIVND (reference sequence).

This clone has just one count. This chain connects TRBV7-9 to TRBJ2-1, with TRBD1 identical over 7 bases. The CDR3 runs 15 residues. With V trimmed by 5 bases and J by 2 bases, 6 bases remained unmatched. Germline V gene data show CDR1 as SEHNR and CDR2 as FQNEAQ (reference sequence). The CDR3 DNA reads as TGTGCCAGCAGCGGGACAGTGAGCCCCTACAATGAGCAGTTCTTC. It codes for CASSGTVSPYNEQFF.

This chain uses TRBV27 with TRBJ2-7; possibly TRBD1 or TRBD2 for D (5 bases each). Germline CDR1 is MNHEY and CDR2 is SMNVEV (reference sequence). V lost 4 bases and J 1 base, leaving 14 bases between the germline ends. The length of the CDR3 is 15 residues. CDR3 in amino acids: CASSSRQGESYEQYF. The CDR3 region has the DNA TGTGCCAGCAGTTCTAGGCAGGGAGAATCCTACGAGCAGTACTTC.

This clone was counted once. The rearrangement joins TRBV7-9 to TRBJ2-7; TRBD2 agrees at 12 bases. Trimming removed 4 bases from V and 4 bases from J; junction bases left unmatched: 14. Germline V gene data show CDR1 as SEHNR and CDR2 as FQNEAQ (reference sequence). The CDR3 has 18 amino acids. Here the CDR3 DNA reads TGTGCCAGCAGCTCGACCAAAATGACTAGCGGGGGAAGTTACGAGCAGTACTTC. It is translated as CASSSTKMTSGGSYEQYF.

The V and J genes are TRBV4-1 and TRBJ2-3, with D unresolved. The CDR3 consists of 12 residues. V shed 5 bases and J shed 0 bases, with 3 bases lying between them. Germline V gene sequence: CDR1 MGHRA, CDR2 YSYEKL. In nucleotides, the CDR3 is TGCGCCAGCAGCTCCAGCACAGATACGCAGTATTTT. Amino acid sequence: CASSSSTDTQYF.

The chain employs TRBV7-9 and TRBJ2-7; maybe TRBD2 (5 bases). V dropped 0 bases and J dropped 2 bases, with 5 bases sitting between them. CDR1 and CDR2 (germline): SEHNR, FQNEAQ (reference sequence). This CDR3 has 13 amino acids. DNA of the CDR3: TGTGCCAGCAGCTTAGCCGGGACCTACGAGCAGTACTTC. Its translation: CASSLAGTYEQYF.